This section outlines one T cell receptor (beta chain) sequence together with its context. These data are taken from a study of shared clonotypes between healthy human individuals. The overall study: For every donor, three CD4 naive, three CD4 memory, two CD8 naive and one CD8 memory plates were used.

The table came from immunoSEQ multiplex PCR; TCRdb's copy has only in-frame clones and leaves some out. The profile shows some 2.3 million clones, 85% to 95% of them singletons. V was pared by 3 bases and J by 1 base, with 17 bases between. Germline V gives CDR1 SGHNT, CDR2 YYREEE (reference sequence). This CDR3 is built from 16 residues. The receptor was isolated from a man aged 18 to 29 in good health. Some clones in this sample may be carry-over from other donors' samples. The chain uses TRBV5-4 and TRBJ2-7, with unresolved D. The source material was naive CD4+ T cells from PBMCs. Subset denoted: CD45RA+ positively selected. CDR3: CASSSTIFYNSYEQYF. The CDR3 bases are TGTGCCAGCAGCTCAACCATCTTCTACAATTCCTACGAGCAGTACTTC.